The clone carrying this T cell receptor (beta chain) was detected a few times. Its antigen remains unidentified. These data belong to a study of CD8 T cells in ankylosing spondylitis. Study outcomes and limitations: A TCR beta motif made of fewer than ten highly homologous variants seemed typical of ankylosing spondylitis blood. Disease-linked clones reportedly concentrated significantly in matched ankylosing spondylitis synovial fluid. The disease-linked clones had a CD8+ phenotype and low blood frequencies.

Using quantitative 5'-RACE with molecular barcodes, the authors made TCR beta libraries. TCRdb re-derived calls from the 5' RACE reads in MiXCR, one entry per CDR3 protein. The table includes 120,000 to 150,000 distinct CDR3 sequences, roughly 7.7% detected once. The CDR3 length is 14 residues. The ends were cut back, 0 bases at V and 6 bases at J, with 9 bases in the middle. Germline-derived CDR1 and CDR2 are SGDLS and YYNGEE. Sequences were obtained from synovial fluid, either unsorted or a sorted T cell fraction (not recorded which). This sequence originates from a male donor with ankylosing spondylitis. This rearrangement joins TRBV9 to TRBJ2-2; D is ambiguous. The CDR3 DNA is TGTGCCAGCAGCGTAGACCCCGTGCCCGGGGAGCTGTTTTTT. Translation: CASSVDPVPGELFF.